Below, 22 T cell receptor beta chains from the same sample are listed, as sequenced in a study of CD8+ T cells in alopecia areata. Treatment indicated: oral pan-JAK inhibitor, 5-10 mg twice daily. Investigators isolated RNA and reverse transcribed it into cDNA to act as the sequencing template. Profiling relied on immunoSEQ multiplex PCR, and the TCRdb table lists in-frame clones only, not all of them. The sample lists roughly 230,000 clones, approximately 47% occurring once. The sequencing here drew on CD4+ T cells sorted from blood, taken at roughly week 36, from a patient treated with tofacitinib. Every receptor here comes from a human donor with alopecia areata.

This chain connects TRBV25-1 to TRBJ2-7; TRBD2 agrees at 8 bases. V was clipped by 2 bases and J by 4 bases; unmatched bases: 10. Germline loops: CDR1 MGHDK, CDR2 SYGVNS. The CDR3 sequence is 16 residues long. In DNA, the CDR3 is TGTGCCAGCAGTGAAATTAGGGAGCGGGGGCTATACGAGCAGTACTTC. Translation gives CASSEIRERGLYEQYF.

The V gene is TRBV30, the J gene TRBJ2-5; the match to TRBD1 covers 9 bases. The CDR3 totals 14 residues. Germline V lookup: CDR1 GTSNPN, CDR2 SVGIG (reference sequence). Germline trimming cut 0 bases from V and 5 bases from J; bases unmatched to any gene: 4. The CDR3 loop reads CAWSVTGGRETQYF. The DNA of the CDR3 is TGTGCCTGGAGTGTTACAGGGGGCAGGGAGACCCAGTACTTC.

Written as DNA, the CDR3 is TGCAGCGTTGAACCCTCTTCGGCAAACACTGAAGCTTTCTTT. This gives the protein CSVEPSSANTEAFF. The chain couples TRBV29-1 to TRBJ1-1; D gene ambiguous. The CDR3 loop spans 14 amino acids. Between the trimmed V and J ends, which lost 2 bases and 2 bases, there was a span of 12 bases. CDR1 is SQVTM, CDR2 ANQGSEA, per germline.

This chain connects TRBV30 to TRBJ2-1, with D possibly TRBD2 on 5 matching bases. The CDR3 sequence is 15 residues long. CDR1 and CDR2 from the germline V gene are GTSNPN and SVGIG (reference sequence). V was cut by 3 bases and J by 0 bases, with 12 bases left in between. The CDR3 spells CAWRPGGSSYNEQFF. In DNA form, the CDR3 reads TGTGCCTGGAGGCCCGGAGGTAGCTCCTACAATGAGCAGTTCTTC.

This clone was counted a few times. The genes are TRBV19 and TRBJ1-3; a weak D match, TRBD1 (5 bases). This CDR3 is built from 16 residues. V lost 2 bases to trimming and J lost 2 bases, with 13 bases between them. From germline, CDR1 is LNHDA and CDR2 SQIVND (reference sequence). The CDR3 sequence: CASSIRGQGTGNTIYF. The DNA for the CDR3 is TGTGCCAGTAGTATAAGGGGCCAGGGTACTGGAAACACCATATATTTT.

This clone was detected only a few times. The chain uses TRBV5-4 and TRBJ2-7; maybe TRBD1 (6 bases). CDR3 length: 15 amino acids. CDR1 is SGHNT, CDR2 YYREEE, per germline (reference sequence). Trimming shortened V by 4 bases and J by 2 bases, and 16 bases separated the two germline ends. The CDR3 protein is CASSQLGTSTYEQYF. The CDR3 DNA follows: TGTGCCAGCAGCCAGCTCGGGACATCCACCTACGAGCAGTACTTC. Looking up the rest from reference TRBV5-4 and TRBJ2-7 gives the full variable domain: ETGVTQSPTHLIKTRGQQVTLRCSSQSGHNTVSWYQQALGQGPQFIFQYYREEENGRGNFPPRFSGLQFPNYSSELNVNALELDDSALYLCASSQLGTSTYEQYFGPGTRLTVT.

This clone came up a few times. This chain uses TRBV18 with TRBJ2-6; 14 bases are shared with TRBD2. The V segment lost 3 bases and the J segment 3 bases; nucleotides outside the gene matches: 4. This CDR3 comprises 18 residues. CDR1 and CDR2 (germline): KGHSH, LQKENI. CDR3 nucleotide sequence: TGTGCCAGCTCACCCACGGGACTAGCGGGAGTTGGGGCCAACGTCCTGACTTTC. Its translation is CASSPTGLAGVGANVLTF.

CDR3 amino acids: CASSARGYEQYF. CDR3 in DNA: TGTGCCAGCAGCGCCAGGGGATACGAGCAGTACTTC. The chain recombines TRBV2 with TRBJ2-7, with D tentatively TRBD1 (6 bases). In germline, CDR1 is SNHLY, CDR2 FYNNEI. V lost 6 bases and J lost 4, with 10 bases in between. The CDR3 is 12 amino acids.

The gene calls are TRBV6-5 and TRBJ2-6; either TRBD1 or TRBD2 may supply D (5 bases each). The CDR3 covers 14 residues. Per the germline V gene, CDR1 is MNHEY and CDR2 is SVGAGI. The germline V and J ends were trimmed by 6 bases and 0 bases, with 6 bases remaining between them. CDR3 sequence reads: CASRRGSGANVLTF. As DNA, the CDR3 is TGTGCCAGCAGGAGGGGCTCTGGGGCCAACGTCCTGACTTTC.

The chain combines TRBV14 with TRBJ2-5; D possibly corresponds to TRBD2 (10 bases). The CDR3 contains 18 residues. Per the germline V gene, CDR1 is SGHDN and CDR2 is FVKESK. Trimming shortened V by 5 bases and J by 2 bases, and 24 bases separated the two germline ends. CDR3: CASSLRTGAAGGQETQYF. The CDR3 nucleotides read TGTGCCAGCAGCTTACGGACAGGGGCAGCGGGAGGGCAAGAGACCCAGTACTTC.

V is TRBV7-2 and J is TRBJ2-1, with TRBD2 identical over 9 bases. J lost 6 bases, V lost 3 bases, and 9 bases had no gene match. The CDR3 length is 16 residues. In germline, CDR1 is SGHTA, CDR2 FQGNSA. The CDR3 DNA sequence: TGTGCCAGCAGCTTCCTAGGGGGCGGGAGGGGCAATGAGCAGTTCTTC. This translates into CASSFLGGGRGNEQFF. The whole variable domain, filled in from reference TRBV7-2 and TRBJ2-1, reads GAGVSQSPSNKVTEKGKDVELRCDPISGHTALYWYRQSLGQGLEFLIYFQGNSAPDKSGLPSDRFSAERTGGSVSTLTIQRTQQEDSAVYLCASSFLGGGRGNEQFFGPGTRLTVL.

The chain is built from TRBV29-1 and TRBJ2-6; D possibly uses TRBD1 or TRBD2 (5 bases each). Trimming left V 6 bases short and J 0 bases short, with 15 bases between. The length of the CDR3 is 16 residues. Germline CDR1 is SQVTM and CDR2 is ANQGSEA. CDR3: CSVGTGRSSGANVLTF. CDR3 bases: TGCAGCGTCGGGACCGGACGCTCCTCTGGGGCCAACGTCCTGACTTTC. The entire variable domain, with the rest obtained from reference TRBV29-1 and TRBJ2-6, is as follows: SAVISQKPSRDICQRGTSLTIQCQVDSQVTMMFWYRQQPGQSLTLIATANQGSEATYESGFVIDKFPISRPNLTFSTLTVSNMSPEDSSIYLCSVGTGRSSGANVLTFGAGSRLTVL.

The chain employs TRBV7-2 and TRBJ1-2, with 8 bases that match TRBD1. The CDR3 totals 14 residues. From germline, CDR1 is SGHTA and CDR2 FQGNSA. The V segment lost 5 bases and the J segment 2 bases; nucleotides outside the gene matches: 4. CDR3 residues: CASSRDRQNYGYTF. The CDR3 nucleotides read TGTGCCAGCAGCCGGGACAGGCAAAACTATGGCTACACCTTC.

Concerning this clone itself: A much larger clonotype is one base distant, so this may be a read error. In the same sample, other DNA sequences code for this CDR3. CDR3 sequence reads: CASSVTDTQYF. Written as DNA, the CDR3 is TGTGCCAGCAGTGTTACAGATACGCAGTATTTT. V usage is TRBV6-1 and J usage is TRBJ2-3, with D hard to call. Germline lookup yields CDR1 MNHNS and CDR2 SASEGT. Trimming stripped 4 bases from V and 3 bases from J, with 2 bases between. The CDR3 runs 11 residues.

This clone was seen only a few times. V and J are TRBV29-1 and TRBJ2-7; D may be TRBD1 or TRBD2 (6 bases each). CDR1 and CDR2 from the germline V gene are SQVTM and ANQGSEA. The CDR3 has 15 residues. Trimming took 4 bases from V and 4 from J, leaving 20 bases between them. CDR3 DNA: TGCAGCGTTGGGCACGGGGGCGGAACAATTTACGAGCAGTACTTC. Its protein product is CSVGHGGGTIYEQYF.

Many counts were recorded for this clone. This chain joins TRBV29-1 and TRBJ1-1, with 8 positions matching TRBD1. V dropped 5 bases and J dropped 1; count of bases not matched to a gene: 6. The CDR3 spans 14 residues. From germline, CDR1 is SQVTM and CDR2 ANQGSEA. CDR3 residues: CSVTPGTGNTEAFF. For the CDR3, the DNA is TGCAGCGTTACTCCAGGGACAGGGAACACTGAAGCTTTCTTT.

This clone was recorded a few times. For the CDR3, the DNA is TGTGCCAGCTCAGATCTTCGCGGGAGCTACGAGCAGTACTTC. Amino acids: CASSDLRGSYEQYF. The J gene is TRBJ2-7, the V gene TRBV18; 7 bases match TRBD2. The CDR3 spans 14 residues. Germline values: CDR1 KGHSH, CDR2 LQKENI. V was pared by 5 bases and J by 3 bases, with 7 bases of the junction left unmatched.

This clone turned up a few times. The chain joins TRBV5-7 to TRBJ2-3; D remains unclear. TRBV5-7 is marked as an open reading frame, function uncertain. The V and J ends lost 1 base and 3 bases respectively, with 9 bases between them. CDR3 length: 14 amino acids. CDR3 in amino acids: CASSLPRWTDTQYF. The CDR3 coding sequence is TGTGCCAGCAGCTTGCCCCGCTGGACAGATACGCAGTATTTT.

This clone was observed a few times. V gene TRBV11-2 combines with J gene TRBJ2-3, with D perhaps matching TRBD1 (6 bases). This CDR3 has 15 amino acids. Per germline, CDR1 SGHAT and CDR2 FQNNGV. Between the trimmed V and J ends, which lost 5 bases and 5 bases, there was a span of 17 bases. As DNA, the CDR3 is TGTGCCAGCAGCCCACTCGGTGGGACAAGAGATACGCAGTATTTT. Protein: CASSPLGGTRDTQYF.

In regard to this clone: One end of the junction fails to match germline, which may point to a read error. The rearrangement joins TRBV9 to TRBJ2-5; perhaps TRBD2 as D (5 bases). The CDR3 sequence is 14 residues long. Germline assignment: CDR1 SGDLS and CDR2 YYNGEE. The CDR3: CAGSVGADQETQYF. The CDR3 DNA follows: TGTGCCGGCAGCGTGGGAGCAGACCAAGAGACCCAGTACTTC.

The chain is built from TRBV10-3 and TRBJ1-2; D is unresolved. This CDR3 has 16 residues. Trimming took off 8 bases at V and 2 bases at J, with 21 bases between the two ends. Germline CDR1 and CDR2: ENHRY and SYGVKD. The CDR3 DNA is TGTGCCATCTCAAACCCCCTTATTGGCCCGAACTATGGCTACACCTTC. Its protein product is CAISNPLIGPNYGYTF.

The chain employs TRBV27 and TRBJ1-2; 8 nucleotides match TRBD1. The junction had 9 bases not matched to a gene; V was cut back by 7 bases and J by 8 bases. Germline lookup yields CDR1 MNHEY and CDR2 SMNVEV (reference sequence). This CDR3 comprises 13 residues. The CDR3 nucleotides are TGTGCCAGCACGGGTTCAGGGGGCTTGGGCTACACCTTC. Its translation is CASTGSGGLGYTF.